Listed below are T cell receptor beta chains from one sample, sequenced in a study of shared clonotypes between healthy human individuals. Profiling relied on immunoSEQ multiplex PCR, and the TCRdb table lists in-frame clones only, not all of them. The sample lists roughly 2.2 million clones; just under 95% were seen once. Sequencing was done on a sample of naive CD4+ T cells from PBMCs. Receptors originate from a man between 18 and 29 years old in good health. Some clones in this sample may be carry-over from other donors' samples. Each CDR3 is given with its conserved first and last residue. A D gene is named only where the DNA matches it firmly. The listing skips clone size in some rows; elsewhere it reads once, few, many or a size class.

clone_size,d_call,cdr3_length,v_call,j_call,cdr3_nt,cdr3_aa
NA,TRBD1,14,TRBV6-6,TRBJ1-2,TGTGCCAGCAGTCCCGCAGGGGGCGGGTATGGCTACACCTTC,CASSPAGGGYGYTF
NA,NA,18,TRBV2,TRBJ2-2,TGTGCCAGCAGTGAATCAATAGGTCGGGCAGGAGACACCGGGGAGCTGTTTTTT,CASSESIGRAGDTGELFF
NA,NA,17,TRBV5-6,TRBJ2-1,TGTGCCAGCAGCCCTACTCTGAACAGGGAGTTCGTCAATGAGCAGTTCTTC,CASSPTLNREFVNEQFF
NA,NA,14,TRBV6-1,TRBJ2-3,TGTGCCAGCAGTGTGGACGGTGTGACAGATACGCAGTATTTT,CASSVDGVTDTQYF
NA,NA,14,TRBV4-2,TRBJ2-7,TGTGCCAGCAGCCAAGTTGGCGACAGCTACGAGCAGTACTTC,CASSQVGDSYEQYF
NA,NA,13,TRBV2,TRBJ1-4,TGTGCCAGCAGTGACGAGGCTAATGAAAAACTGTTTTTT,CASSDEANEKLFF
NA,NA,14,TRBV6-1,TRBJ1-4,TGTGCCAGCAGTGAAAGAGGGACGCATGAAAAACTGTTTTTT,CASSERGTHEKLFF
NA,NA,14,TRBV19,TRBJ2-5,TGTGCCAGTAGTAGGGGACGCAGACAAGAGACCCAGTACTTC,CASSRGRRQETQYF
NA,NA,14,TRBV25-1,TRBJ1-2,TGTGCCAGCAGTGAATCGGGCAGGTCGAGACAACACACCTTC,CASSESGRSRQHTF
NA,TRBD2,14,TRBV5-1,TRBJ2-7,TGCGCCAGCACCAGGACTAGCGGTAACTACGAGCAGTACTTC,CASTRTSGNYEQYF
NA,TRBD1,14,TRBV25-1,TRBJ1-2,TGTGCCAGCAGTGAGCGGACAGGGAACTATGGCTACACCTTC,CASSERTGNYGYTF
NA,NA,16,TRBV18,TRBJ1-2,TGTGCCAGCTCACTAAACCGGGACACAGTTTTCTATGGCTACACCTTC,CASSLNRDTVFYGYTF
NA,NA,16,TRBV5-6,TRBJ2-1,TGTGCCAGCAGCTTGGCCCTCATACGGGTTTACAATGAGCAGTTCTTC,CASSLALIRVYNEQFF
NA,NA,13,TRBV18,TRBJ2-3,TGTGCCAGCTCACCACATCGGACAGATACGCAGTATTTT,CASSPHRTDTQYF
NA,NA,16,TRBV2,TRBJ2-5,TGTGCCAGCAGTGAGGATGGGGGAGGATTGAAAGAGACCCAGTACTTC,CASSEDGGGLKETQYF
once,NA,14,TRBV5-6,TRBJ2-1,TGTGCCAGCAGCTTGGCGCTCGGGGACAATGAGCAGTTCTTC,CASSLALGDNEQFF
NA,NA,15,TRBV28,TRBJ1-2,TGTGCCAGCAGTTCACCTCGACAGGTTAACTATGGCTACACCTTC,CASSSPRQVNYGYTF